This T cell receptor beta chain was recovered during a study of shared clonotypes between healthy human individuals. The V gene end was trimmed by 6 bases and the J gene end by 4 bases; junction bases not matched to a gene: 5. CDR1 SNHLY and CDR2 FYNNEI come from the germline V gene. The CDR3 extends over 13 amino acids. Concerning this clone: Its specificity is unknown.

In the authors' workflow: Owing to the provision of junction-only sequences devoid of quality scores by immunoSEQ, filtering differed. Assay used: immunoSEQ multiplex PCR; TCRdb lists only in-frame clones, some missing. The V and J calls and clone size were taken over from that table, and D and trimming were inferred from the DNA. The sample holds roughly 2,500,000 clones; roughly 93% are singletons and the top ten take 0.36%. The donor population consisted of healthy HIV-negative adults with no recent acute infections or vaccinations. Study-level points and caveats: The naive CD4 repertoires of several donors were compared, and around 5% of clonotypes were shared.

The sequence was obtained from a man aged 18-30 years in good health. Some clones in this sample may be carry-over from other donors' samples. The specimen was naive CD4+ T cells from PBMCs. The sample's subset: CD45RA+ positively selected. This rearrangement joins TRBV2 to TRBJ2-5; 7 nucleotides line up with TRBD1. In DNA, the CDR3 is TGTGCCAGCAGGAGGGGGCTGGGAGAGACCCAGTACTTC. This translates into CASRRGLGETQYF.